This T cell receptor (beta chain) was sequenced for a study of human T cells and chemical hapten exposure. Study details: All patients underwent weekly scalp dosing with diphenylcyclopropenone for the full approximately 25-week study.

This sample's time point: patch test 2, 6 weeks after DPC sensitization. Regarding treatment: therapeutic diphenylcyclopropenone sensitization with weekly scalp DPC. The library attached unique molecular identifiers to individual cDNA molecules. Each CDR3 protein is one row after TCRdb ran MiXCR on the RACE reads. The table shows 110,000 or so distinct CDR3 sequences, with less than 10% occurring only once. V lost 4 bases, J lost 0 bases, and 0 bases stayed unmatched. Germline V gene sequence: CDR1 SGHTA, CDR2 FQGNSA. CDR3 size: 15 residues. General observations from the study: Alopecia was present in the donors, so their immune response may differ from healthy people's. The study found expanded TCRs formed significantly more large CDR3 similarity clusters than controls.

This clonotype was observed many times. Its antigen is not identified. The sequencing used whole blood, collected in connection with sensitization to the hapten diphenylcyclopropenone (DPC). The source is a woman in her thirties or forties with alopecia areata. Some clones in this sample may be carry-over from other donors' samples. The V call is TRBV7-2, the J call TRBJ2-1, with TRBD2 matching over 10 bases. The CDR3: CASSSSGGSYNEQFF. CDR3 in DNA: TGTGCCAGCAGCTCTAGCGGGGGCTCCTACAATGAGCAGTTCTTC.